This TCR beta chain was observed in a study of T cell responses to AZD1222 COVID-19 vaccine. Study conclusions and caveats: Repertoire sampling happened only post peak T cell response. Spike-spanning, vaccine-associated CD4 TCRs were dominant at 160-218 and 743-854. Donors, mostly white British, included more females; clonal diversity was possibly underestimated.

With regard to this clone: The antigen is undetermined.

Trimming took off 3 bases at V and 4 bases at J, with 1 base between the two ends. CDR3 length equals 11 residues. Germline values: CDR1 ENHRY, CDR2 SYGVKD. The data were produced by immunoSEQ multiplex PCR, yet TCRdb's version contains in-frame clones alone and is incomplete. The table has about 39,000 clones, 88% seen once. The chain uses TRBV10-3 and TRBJ2-1; no definite D call. Material: peripheral blood, obtained 28 days after the second dose of the MenACWY control vaccine. The TCR originated in an adult who received the MenACWY meningococcal vaccine as a control. For the CDR3, the DNA is TGTGCCATCAGTGAATACAATGAGCAGTTCTTC. Translating gives CAISEYNEQFF.